This T cell receptor beta chain was observed in a study of human T cells and chemical hapten exposure. The CDR3 is made up of 14 amino acids. V shed 6 bases, J shed 5 bases, and the junction held 7 bases outside the gene matches. Looked up from germline, CDR1 is SQVTM and CDR2 is ANQGSEA. Using its own MiXCR run on the RACE reads, TCRdb lists one record per CDR3 protein. This sample has some 360,000 distinct CDR3 sequences, with 4.5% to 5.5% found just once. This clonotype has at least ten counts. Time point defined: pre-sensitization, week 0. Treatment meaning: therapeutic diphenylcyclopropenone sensitization with weekly scalp DPC.

The sample consisted of whole blood, taken in connection with sensitization to the hapten diphenylcyclopropenone (DPC). J is TRBJ2-1 and V is TRBV29-1; TRBD2 aligns across 10 bases. The receptor was isolated from a woman aged 50 to 60 with alopecia areata. Some clones in this sample may be carry-over from other donors' samples. CDR3 protein: CSVGASGRNNEQFF. The CDR3 DNA sequence: TGCAGCGTGGGCGCTAGCGGGAGAAACAATGAGCAGTTCTTC.